These 30 T cell receptor beta chains came from one sample sequenced in a study of cytomegalovirus exposure and HLA in healthy donors. The PCR used 60 Vbeta and 13 Jbeta primers. Some clones are missing from TCRdb's copy, which holds only in-frame ones; the method was immunoSEQ multiplex PCR. The table includes roughly 86,000 clones, around 71% detected once. Material: PBMCs. These receptors were obtained from a man in his sixties in good health and CMV-seronegative.

This clone has more than one count but fewer than ten. This chain uses TRBV11-2 with TRBJ2-7; 9 bases match TRBD2. CDR1 is SGHAT, CDR2 FQNNGV, per germline. The CDR3 runs 15 residues. The V segment lost 1 base and the J segment 6 bases; nucleotides outside the gene matches: 7. In DNA form, the CDR3 reads TGTGCCAGCAGCTTAGTGGGACTAGCTGGCAGCGAGCAGTACTTC. It translates to CASSLVGLAGSEQYF.

This clone was seen a few times. V gene TRBV6-1 combines with J gene TRBJ1-5; no clear D. The V end was cut by 3 bases, the J end by 5 bases, with 14 bases between. The germline V gene encodes CDR1 MNHNS and CDR2 SASEGT. The CDR3 loop spans 15 amino acids. The CDR3 nucleotides are TGTGCCAGCAGTGAGCGGGCAGCAGGAGATCAGCCCCAGCATTTT. It is translated as CASSERAAGDQPQHF.

This clone was counted a single time. This sequence joins TRBV5-1 and TRBJ1-4; 8 bases are a match to TRBD1. Germline-derived CDR1 and CDR2 are SGHRS and YFSETQ. The CDR3 sequence is 15 residues long. J gave up 7 bases and V 4 bases, and 9 bases lay outside the gene matches. CDR3 DNA: TGCGCCAGCAGCGGAACTCAGGGGGCGGGTGAAAAACTGTTTTTT. It yields the protein CASSGTQGAGEKLFF.

V usage is TRBV29-1 and J usage is TRBJ2-7; TRBD2 matches 10 bases. Trimming at V came to 4 bases and at J to 2 bases, leaving 2 bases not matched to a gene. Per the germline V gene, CDR1 is SQVTM and CDR2 is ANQGSEA. The CDR3 runs to 13 residues. The CDR3 DNA sequence: TGCAGCGTTGTAACTAGCGGGACCTACGAGCAGTACTTC. Its translation: CSVVTSGTYEQYF.

The chain uses TRBV10-3 and TRBJ1-1, with TRBD1 identical over 8 bases. The CDR3 is made up of 13 amino acids. Germline V CDR1 and CDR2: ENHRY, SYGVKD. J lost 8 bases, V lost 3 bases, and 5 bases had no gene match. The CDR3 DNA follows: TGTGCCATCAGTGAAACAGGGGGTGGCGAAGCTTTCTTT. It specifies CAISETGGGEAFF.

This clone showed up just a few times. This chain connects TRBV7-6 to TRBJ1-4, with TRBD1 identical over 9 bases. The CDR3 extends over 15 amino acids. Trimming removed 5 bases from V and 8 bases from J; junction bases left unmatched: 9. CDR1 is SGHVS and CDR2 is FNYEAQ in the germline V gene. The CDR3 sequence is CASSQGQGGDEKLFF. CDR3 DNA sequence: TGTGCCAGCAGCCAGGGACAGGGAGGCGACGAAAAACTGTTTTTT.

This rearrangement joins TRBV12-5 to TRBJ2-3, with D possibly matching TRBD1 (7 bases). The CDR3 is 16 amino acids. Germline assignment: CDR1 LGHNT and CDR2 FRNRAP. The V end was cut by 4 bases, the J end by 3 bases, with 17 bases between. The CDR3 nucleotides are TGTGCTAGTGGTTCCCTCTTGACAGGGAGGACAGATACGCAGTATTTT. Encoded protein: CASGSLLTGRTDTQYF.

This clone has a single count. The gene calls are TRBV29-1 and TRBJ2-7, with D perhaps matching TRBD2 (5 bases). V lost 2 bases, J lost 6 bases, and 17 bases lay in between. CDR1 and CDR2 (germline): SQVTM, ANQGSEA. The CDR3 sequence is 14 residues long. CDR3 coding DNA: TGCAGCGTTGAACTGAGGGTATCAGTGGGCGAGCAGTACTTC. Translated: CSVELRVSVGEQYF.

The chain employs TRBV28 and TRBJ2-7, with D perhaps matching TRBD1 (6 bases). The ends were cut back, 6 bases at V and 2 bases at J, with 11 bases in the middle. The CDR3 has 13 amino acids. The germline gives CDR1 MDHEN, CDR2 SYDVKM. The DNA of the CDR3 is TGTGCCAGCAGCCCTGGACAGCCCTACGAGCAGTACTTC. Translation: CASSPGQPYEQYF.

The V call is TRBV7-9, the J call TRBJ2-3; 7 bases are shared with TRBD1. The length of the CDR3 is 15 residues. Germline CDR1 and CDR2: SEHNR and FQNEAQ (reference sequence). With V trimmed by 5 bases and J by 3 bases, 8 bases remained unmatched. In DNA, the CDR3 is TGTGCCAGCAGCCCTGTCACACAGGGGACAGATACGCAGTATTTT. Protein sequence: CASSPVTQGTDTQYF.

The chain couples TRBV25-1 to TRBJ2-3, with D perhaps matching TRBD2 (6 bases). Trimming shortened V by 2 bases and J by 2 bases, and 8 bases separated the two germline ends. The CDR3 totals 14 residues. Germline CDR1 reads MGHDK; CDR2 reads SYGVNS. The CDR3 protein is CASSEERATDTQYF. For the CDR3, the DNA is TGTGCCAGCAGTGAAGAGCGGGCCACAGATACGCAGTATTTT.

The chain has TRBV2 and TRBJ1-5; TRBD1 matches 7 bases. The CDR3 loop spans 13 amino acids. J lost 4 bases, V lost 7 bases, and 4 bases had no gene match. Germline CDR1 and CDR2: SNHLY and FYNNEI. The CDR3 region has the DNA TGTGCCAGCACCCGGGACAGAAATCAGCCCCAGCATTTT. It is translated as CASTRDRNQPQHF.

The chain recombines TRBV9 with TRBJ1-1; TRBD1 aligns across 8 bases. Trimming removed 1 base from V and 5 bases from J; junction bases left unmatched: 1. Germline lookup yields CDR1 SGDLS and CDR2 YYNGEE. CDR3 length: 13 residues. CDR3 bases: TGTGCCAGCAGCGTAAACAGGGGGACTGAAGCTTTCTTT. Translated, it gives CASSVNRGTEAFF.

This chain joins TRBV5-6 and TRBJ1-2; D is undetermined. This CDR3 spans 15 amino acids. The germline CDR1 and CDR2 sequences are SGHDT and YYEEEE. Trimming cost V 0 bases and J 2 bases, with 11 bases left between them. CDR3 in DNA: TGTGCCAGCAGCTTGGTCGGGGAATGGAACTATGGCTACACCTTC. Residues: CASSLVGEWNYGYTF. The variable domain in full, with the rest retrieved from reference TRBV5-6 and TRBJ1-2, is DAGVTQSPTHLIKTRGQQVTLRCSPKSGHDTVSWYQQALGQGPQFIFQYYEEEERQRGNFPDRFSGHQFPNYSSELNVNALLLGDSALYLCASSLVGEWNYGYTFGSGTRLTVV.

J is TRBJ2-7 and V is TRBV5-6; 9 bases match TRBD2. The junction had 16 bases not matched to a gene; V was cut back by 1 base and J by 5 bases. The CDR3 extends over 18 amino acids. Germline V lookup: CDR1 SGHDT, CDR2 YYEEEE. DNA of the CDR3: TGTGCCAGCAGCTTGAGTATCGGCGGGAGGGCCAGGGGCGACGAGCAGTACTTC. As protein: CASSLSIGGRARGDEQYF.

J is TRBJ1-6 and V is TRBV30, with D unresolved. CDR1 and CDR2 (germline): GTSNPN, SVGIG (reference sequence). Trimming took off 1 base at V and 1 base at J, with 5 bases between the two ends. The CDR3 runs to 14 residues. The CDR3 bases are TGTGCCTGGAGTGCTAGGTCCTATAATTCACCCCTCCACTTT. This sequence encodes CAWSARSYNSPLHF.

The rearrangement joins TRBV29-1 to TRBJ2-6, with a tentative D call TRBD2 (6 bases). Germline CDR1 and CDR2: SQVTM and ANQGSEA. Trimming took off 7 bases at V and 0 bases at J, with 10 bases between the two ends. CDR3 length equals 14 residues. The DNA of the CDR3 is TGCAGCGCGGGGGAAAGCTCTGGGGCCAACGTCCTGACTTTC. Its translation: CSAGESSGANVLTF.

This clone was counted a single time. The V gene is TRBV28, the J gene TRBJ1-1; D is possibly TRBD1 (5 bases). Per the germline V gene, CDR1 is MDHEN and CDR2 is SYDVKM. CDR3 size: 14 residues. V was pared by 11 bases and J by 3 bases, with 19 bases between. CDR3 sequence (DNA): TGTGCCTTCGGGGGGGGAGGGGTGCACACTGAAGCTTTCTTT. It translates to CAFGGGGVHTEAFF.

This clone has a handful of counts. This chain connects TRBV30 to TRBJ2-6; D is ambiguous. CDR1 and CDR2 from the germline V gene are GTSNPN and SVGIG (reference sequence). Trimming shortened V by 2 bases and J by 1 base, and 9 bases separated the two germline ends. CDR3 length: 15 amino acids. The DNA for the CDR3 is TGTGCCTGGAGTCGGGTACTTTCTGGGGCCAACGTCCTGACTTTC. Protein product: CAWSRVLSGANVLTF.

The chain combines TRBV27 with TRBJ1-2, with D possibly matching TRBD1 (5 bases). The CDR3 has 14 amino acids. Germline V gene lookup returns CDR1 MNHEY and CDR2 SMNVEV (reference sequence). V was cut by 10 bases and J by 3 bases, with 18 bases left in between. The CDR3 region has the DNA TGTGCCACTGGCGGGGGAGACCCTTACTATGGCTACACCTTC. Translating it yields CATGGGDPYYGYTF.

The CDR3 DNA sequence: TGTGCCAGTAGTCCCAGCAGGTCAGATACGCAGTATTTT. Protein sequence: CASSPSRSDTQYF. The V gene is TRBV19, the J gene TRBJ2-3; D gene uncertain. Per the germline V gene, CDR1 is LNHDA and CDR2 is SQIVND (reference sequence). Trimming removed 5 bases at V and 4 bases at J, with 10 bases between. This CDR3 is built from 13 residues.

This clone turned up a few times. The chain carries TRBV11-3 and TRBJ2-3; 9 nucleotides agree with TRBD1. CDR3 length equals 16 residues. The ends lost 1 base at V and 5 bases at J; junction bases unmatched: 7. Germline-derived CDR1 and CDR2 are SGHNT and YENEEA. The CDR3 DNA is TGTGCCAGCAGCTTAGTGCCGGGACAGGGCCGAGATACGCAGTATTTT. This gives the protein CASSLVPGQGRDTQYF.

Worth noting for this clone: Other DNA sequences within the sample encode an identical CDR3. The chain is built from TRBV11-2 and TRBJ2-7; 10 nucleotides align to TRBD2. This CDR3 contains 14 residues. J was trimmed by 5 bases and V by 2 bases; bases with no gene match: 3. CDR1 SGHAT and CDR2 FQNNGV come from the germline V gene. Here the CDR3 DNA reads TGTGCCAGCAGCTTAAGGACTAGCGGCAACGAGCAGTACTTC. This translates into CASSLRTSGNEQYF.

The chain uses TRBV19 and TRBJ2-7; TRBD1 matches 9 bases. Per the germline V gene, CDR1 is LNHDA and CDR2 is SQIVND (reference sequence). J gave up 4 bases and V 9 bases, and 16 bases lay outside the gene matches. This CDR3 is 16 amino acids long. The CDR3 is CASGGTLGTGLYEQYF. Here the CDR3 DNA reads TGTGCCAGCGGCGGAACTCTCGGGACAGGGCTATACGAGCAGTACTTC.

The chain carries TRBV5-1 and TRBJ1-4; maybe TRBD1 (6 bases). The CDR3 covers 14 residues. Trimming removed 3 bases from V and 6 bases from J, with 12 bases in between. Per germline, CDR1 SGHRS and CDR2 YFSETQ. The CDR3 sequence is CASSSGQTDEKLFF. CDR3 bases: TGCGCCAGCAGCTCCGGACAGACGGATGAAAAACTGTTTTTT. Looking up the rest from reference TRBV5-1 and TRBJ1-4 gives the full variable domain: KAGVTQTPRYLIKTRGQQVTLSCSPISGHRSVSWYQQTPGQGLQFLFEYFSETQRNKGNFPGRFSGRQFSNSRSEMNVSTLELGDSALYLCASSSGQTDEKLFFGSGTQLSVL.

Here the CDR3 DNA reads TGTGCCAGTAGTATAGGACAGGGGATTTCTCAGCCCCAGCATTTT. Protein sequence: CASSIGQGISQPQHF. The chain couples TRBV19 to TRBJ1-5; TRBD1 matches at 8 bases. CDR1 is LNHDA and CDR2 is SQIVND in the germline V gene (reference sequence). The CDR3 extends over 15 amino acids. V lost 1 base, J lost 6 bases, and 5 bases stayed unmatched.

This clone was observed a single time. The rearrangement joins TRBV5-4 to TRBJ2-5, with D possibly TRBD1 on 5 matching bases. CDR3 length: 14 amino acids. CDR1 is SGHNT, CDR2 YYREEE, per germline (reference sequence). V lost 5 bases and J 2 bases, leaving 13 bases between the germline ends. The CDR3 is CASRDAGSQETQYF. DNA of the CDR3: TGTGCCAGCAGAGACGCAGGGTCACAAGAGACCCAGTACTTC.

This rearrangement joins TRBV30 to TRBJ2-3; D ambiguous. Trimming cost V 3 bases and J 4 bases, with 11 bases left between them. The CDR3 has 13 amino acids. Germline V lookup: CDR1 GTSNPN, CDR2 SVGIG (reference sequence). CDR3 nucleotides: TGTGCCTGGAGACTAAGCAGTCCAGATACGCAGTATTTT. This encodes CAWRLSSPDTQYF.

This chain connects TRBV6-5 to TRBJ2-3, with D unresolved. With 2 bases removed from V and 2 bases from J, the gap between germline ends came to 8 bases. The CDR3 consists of 14 residues. The germline CDR1 and CDR2 sequences are MNHEY and SVGAGI. CDR3 bases: TGTGCCAGCAGTTACGGGCAGTTCACAGATACGCAGTATTTT. Amino acids: CASSYGQFTDTQYF.

V usage is TRBV5-4 and J usage is TRBJ2-1; TRBD2 matches 7 bases. CDR3 length: 12 amino acids. V shed 4 bases and J 9 bases; nucleotides not matched to a gene: 4. Germline V CDR1 and CDR2: SGHNT, YYREEE (reference sequence). Here the CDR3 reads CASSEREVEQFF. CDR3 nucleotides: TGTGCCAGCAGCGAACGGGAGGTTGAGCAGTTCTTC.